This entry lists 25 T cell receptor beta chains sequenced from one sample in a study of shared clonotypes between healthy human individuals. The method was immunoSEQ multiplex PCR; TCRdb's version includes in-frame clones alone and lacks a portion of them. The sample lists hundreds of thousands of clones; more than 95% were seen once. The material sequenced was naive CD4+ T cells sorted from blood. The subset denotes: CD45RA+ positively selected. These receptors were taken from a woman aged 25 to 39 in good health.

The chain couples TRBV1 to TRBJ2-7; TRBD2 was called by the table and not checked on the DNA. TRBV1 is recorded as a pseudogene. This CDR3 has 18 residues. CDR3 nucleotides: TGCACCAGCCAATATGGGTCAGAACTAGCGGGAGGTTCCTACGAGCAGTACTTC. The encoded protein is CTSQYGSELAGGSYEQYF.

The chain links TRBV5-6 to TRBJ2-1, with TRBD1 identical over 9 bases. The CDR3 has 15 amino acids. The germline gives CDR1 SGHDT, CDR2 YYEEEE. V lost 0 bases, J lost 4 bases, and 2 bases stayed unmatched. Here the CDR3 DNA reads TGTGCCAGCAGCTTGGACAGGGGGCAGTACAATGAGCAGTTCTTC. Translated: CASSLDRGQYNEQFF. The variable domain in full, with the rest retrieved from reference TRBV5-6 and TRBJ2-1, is DAGVTQSPTHLIKTRGQQVTLRCSPKSGHDTVSWYQQALGQGPQFIFQYYEEEERQRGNFPDRFSGHQFPNYSSELNVNALLLGDSALYLCASSLDRGQYNEQFFGPGTRLTVL.

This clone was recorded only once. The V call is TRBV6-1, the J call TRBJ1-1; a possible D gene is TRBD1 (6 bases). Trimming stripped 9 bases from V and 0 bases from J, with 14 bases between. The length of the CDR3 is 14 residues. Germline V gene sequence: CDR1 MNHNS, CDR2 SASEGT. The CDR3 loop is CASVQGVLNTEAFF. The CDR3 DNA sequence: TGTGCCAGTGTACAGGGCGTCTTGAACACTGAAGCTTTCTTT.

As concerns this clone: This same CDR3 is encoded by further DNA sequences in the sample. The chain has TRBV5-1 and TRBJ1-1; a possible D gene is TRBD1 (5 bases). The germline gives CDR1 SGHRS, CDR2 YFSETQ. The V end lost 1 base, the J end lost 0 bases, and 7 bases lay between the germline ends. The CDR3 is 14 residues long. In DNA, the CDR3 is TGCGCCAGCAGCTTGCAGGGCGTGAACACTGAAGCTTTCTTT. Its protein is CASSLQGVNTEAFF. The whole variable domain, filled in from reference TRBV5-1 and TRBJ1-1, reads KAGVTQTPRYLIKTRGQQVTLSCSPISGHRSVSWYQQTPGQGLQFLFEYFSETQRNKGNFPGRFSGRQFSNSRSEMNVSTLELGDSALYLCASSLQGVNTEAFFGQGTRLTVV.

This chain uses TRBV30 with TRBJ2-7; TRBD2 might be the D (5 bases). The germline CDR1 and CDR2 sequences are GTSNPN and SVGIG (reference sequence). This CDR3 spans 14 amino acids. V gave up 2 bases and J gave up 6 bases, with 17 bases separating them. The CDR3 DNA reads TGTGCCTGGAGTAGGGAGAGGAGACGGAGCGAGCAGTACTTC. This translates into CAWSRERRRSEQYF.

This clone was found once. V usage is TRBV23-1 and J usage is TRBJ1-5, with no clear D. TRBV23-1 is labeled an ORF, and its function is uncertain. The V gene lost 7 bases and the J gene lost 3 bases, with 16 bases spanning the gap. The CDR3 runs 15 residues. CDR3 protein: CASIPRRLFNQPQHF. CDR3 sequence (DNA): TGCGCCAGCATCCCTAGGAGACTTTTCAATCAGCCCCAGCATTTT.

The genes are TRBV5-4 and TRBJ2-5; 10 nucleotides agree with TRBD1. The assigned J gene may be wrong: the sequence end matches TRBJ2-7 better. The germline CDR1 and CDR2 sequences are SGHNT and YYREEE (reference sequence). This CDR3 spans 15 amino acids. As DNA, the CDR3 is TGTGCCAGCACCCGACTGGGACAGGGGTCGGACGAGCAGTACTTC. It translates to CASTRLGQGSDEQYF.

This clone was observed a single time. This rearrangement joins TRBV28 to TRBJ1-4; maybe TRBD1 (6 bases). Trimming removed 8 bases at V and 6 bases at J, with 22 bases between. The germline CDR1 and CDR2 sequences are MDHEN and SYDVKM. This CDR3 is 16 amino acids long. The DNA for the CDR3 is TGTGCCAGCTTGGGCCAGGGGCGCCCGGGTGATGAAAAACTGTTTTTT. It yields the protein CASLGQGRPGDEKLFF.

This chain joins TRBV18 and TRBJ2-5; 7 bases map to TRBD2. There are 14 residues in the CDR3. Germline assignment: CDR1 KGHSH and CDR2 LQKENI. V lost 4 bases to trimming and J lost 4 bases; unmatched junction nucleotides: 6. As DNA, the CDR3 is TGTGCCAGCTCACGAGGGACTAATCCAGAGACCCAGTACTTC. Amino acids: CASSRGTNPETQYF.

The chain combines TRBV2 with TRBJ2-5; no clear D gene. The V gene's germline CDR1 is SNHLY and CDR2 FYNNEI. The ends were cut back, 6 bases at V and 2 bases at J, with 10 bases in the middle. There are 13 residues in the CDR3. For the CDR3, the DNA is TGTGCCAGCAGAGTAGAGCTACAAGAGACCCAGTACTTC. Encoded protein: CASRVELQETQYF.

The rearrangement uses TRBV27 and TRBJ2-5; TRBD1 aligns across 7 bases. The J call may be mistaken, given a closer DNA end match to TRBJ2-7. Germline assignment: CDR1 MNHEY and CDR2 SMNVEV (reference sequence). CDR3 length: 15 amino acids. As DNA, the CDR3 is TGTGCCAGCAAGAAACCGACAGGGCTCTCCTACGAGCAGTACTTC. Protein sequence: CASKKPTGLSYEQYF.

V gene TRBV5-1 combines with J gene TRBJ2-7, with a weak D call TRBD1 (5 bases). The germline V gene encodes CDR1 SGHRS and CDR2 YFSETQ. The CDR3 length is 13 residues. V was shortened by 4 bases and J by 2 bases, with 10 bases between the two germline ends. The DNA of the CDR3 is TGCGCCAGCAGCCCCCAGGGTGCCTACGAGCAGTACTTC. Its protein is CASSPQGAYEQYF. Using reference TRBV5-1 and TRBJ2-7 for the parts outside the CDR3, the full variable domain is KAGVTQTPRYLIKTRGQQVTLSCSPISGHRSVSWYQQTPGQGLQFLFEYFSETQRNKGNFPGRFSGRQFSNSRSEMNVSTLELGDSALYLCASSPQGAYEQYFGPGTRLTVT.

Here the CDR3 DNA reads TGTGCCAGCAGGGGGATGACTAGAACCTACGAGCAGTACTTC. Protein product: CASRGMTRTYEQYF. The chain recombines TRBV2 with TRBJ2-7; D is perhaps TRBD2 (6 bases). V gave up 6 bases and J gave up 2 bases, with 14 bases separating them. CDR1 is SNHLY and CDR2 is FYNNEI in the germline V gene. This CDR3 is 14 amino acids long.

The CDR3 DNA reads TGTGCCAGCACTTCCGGGACAACCAACACCGGGGAGCTGTTTTTT. Encoded protein: CASTSGTTNTGELFF. The genes are TRBV2 and TRBJ2-2; D perhaps matches TRBD1 (6 bases). The V end lost 7 bases, the J end lost 2 bases, and 14 bases lay between the germline ends. Germline V gene lookup returns CDR1 SNHLY and CDR2 FYNNEI. This CDR3 has 15 residues.

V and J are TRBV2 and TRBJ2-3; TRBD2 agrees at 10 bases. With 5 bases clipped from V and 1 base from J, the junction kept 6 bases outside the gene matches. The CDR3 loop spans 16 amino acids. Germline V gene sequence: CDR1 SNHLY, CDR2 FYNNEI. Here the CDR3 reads CASSLAGGSRTDTQYF. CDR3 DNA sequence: TGTGCCAGCAGTTTAGCGGGAGGCTCCCGCACAGATACGCAGTATTTT.

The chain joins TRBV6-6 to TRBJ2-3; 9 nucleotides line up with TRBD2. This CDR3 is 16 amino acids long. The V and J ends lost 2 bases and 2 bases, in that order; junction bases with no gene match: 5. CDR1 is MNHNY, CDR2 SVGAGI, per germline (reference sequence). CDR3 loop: CASSYAGGVTTDTQYF. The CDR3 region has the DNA TGTGCCAGCAGTTACGCGGGGGGGGTCACCACAGATACGCAGTATTTT.

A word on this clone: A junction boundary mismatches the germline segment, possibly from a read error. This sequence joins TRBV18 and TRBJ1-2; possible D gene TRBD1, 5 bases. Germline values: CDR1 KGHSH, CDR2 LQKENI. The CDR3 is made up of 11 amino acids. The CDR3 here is CASSPEWGLHF. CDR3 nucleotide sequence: TGTGCCAGCTCACCAGAATGGGGACTCCACTTC.

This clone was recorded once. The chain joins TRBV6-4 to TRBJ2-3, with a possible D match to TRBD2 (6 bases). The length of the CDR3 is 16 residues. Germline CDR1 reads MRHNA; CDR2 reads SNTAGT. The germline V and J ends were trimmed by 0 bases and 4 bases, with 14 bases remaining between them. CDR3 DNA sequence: TGTGCCAGCAGTGACTCTGGAGGGTCTAGGGCAGATACGCAGTATTTT. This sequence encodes CASSDSGGSRADTQYF.

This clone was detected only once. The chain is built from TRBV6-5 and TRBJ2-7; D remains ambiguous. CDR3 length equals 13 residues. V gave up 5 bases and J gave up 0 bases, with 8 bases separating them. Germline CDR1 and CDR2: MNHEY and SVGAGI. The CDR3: CASSKKPSYEQYF. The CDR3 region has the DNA TGTGCCAGCAGTAAAAAGCCCTCCTACGAGCAGTACTTC.

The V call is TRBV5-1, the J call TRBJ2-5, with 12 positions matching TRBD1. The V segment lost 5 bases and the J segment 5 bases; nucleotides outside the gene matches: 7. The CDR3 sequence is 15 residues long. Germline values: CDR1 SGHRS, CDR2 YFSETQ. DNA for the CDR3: TGCGCCAGCAGGGGAGGGACAGGGGGCCGGGAGACCCAGTACTTC. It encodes CASRGGTGGRETQYF.

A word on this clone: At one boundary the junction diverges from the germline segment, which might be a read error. Here the CDR3 DNA reads TGTGCCAGCAGTCATCTTCTTAGGGGACAGGGTTCCTCCGAGCAGTACTTC. Translating it yields CASSHLLRGQGSSEQYF. The chain has TRBV27 and TRBJ2-7, with TRBD1 identical over 9 bases. CDR1 MNHEY and CDR2 SMNVEV come from the germline V gene (reference sequence). The CDR3 covers 17 residues.

CDR3 bases: TGTGCCAGCAGCCAAGTGGGTAGCGGGAACCCAGATACGCAGTATTTT. As protein: CASSQVGSGNPDTQYF. V gene TRBV4-2 combines with J gene TRBJ2-3, with TRBD2 identical over 8 bases. Per germline, CDR1 LGHNA and CDR2 YNFKEQ. This CDR3 has 16 residues. The trim removed 1 base at V and 4 bases at J, leaving 7 bases unmatched.

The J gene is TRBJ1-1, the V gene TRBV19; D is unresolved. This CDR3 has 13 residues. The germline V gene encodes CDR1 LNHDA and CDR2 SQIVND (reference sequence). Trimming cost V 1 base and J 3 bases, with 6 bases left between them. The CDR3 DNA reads TGTGCCAGTAGTATAGTCTCCGACACTGAAGCTTTCTTT. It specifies CASSIVSDTEAFF.

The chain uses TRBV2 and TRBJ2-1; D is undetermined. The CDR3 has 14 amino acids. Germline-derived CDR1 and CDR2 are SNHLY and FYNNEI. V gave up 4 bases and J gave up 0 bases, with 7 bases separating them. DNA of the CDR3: TGTGCCAGCAGTGTAGTAAGCTCCTACAATGAGCAGTTCTTC. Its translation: CASSVVSSYNEQFF.

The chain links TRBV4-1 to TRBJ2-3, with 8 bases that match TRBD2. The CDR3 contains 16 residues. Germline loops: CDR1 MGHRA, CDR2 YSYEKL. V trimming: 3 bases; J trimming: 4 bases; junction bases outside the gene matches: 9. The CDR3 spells CASSQAPTSDPDTQYF. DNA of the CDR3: TGCGCCAGCAGCCAGGCCCCGACTAGCGATCCAGATACGCAGTATTTT.